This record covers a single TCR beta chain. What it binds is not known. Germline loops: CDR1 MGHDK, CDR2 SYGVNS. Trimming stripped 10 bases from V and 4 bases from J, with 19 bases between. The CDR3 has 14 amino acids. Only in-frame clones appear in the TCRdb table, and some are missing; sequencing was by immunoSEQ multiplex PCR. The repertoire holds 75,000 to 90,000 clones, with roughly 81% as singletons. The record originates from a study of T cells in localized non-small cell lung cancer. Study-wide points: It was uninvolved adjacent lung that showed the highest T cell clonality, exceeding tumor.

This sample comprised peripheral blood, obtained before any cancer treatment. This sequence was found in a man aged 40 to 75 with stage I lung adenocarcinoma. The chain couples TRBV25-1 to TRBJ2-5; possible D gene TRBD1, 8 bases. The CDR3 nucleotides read TGTGCCACCCGAACAGGGGGGAGGGGAGAGACCCAGTACTTC. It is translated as CATRTGGRGETQYF. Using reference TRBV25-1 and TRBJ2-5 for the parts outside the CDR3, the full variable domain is EADIYQTPRYLVIGTGKKITLECSQTMGHDKMYWYQQDPGMELHLIHYSYGVNSTEKGDLSSESTVSRIRTEHFPLTLESARPSHTSQYLCATRTGGRGETQYFGPGTRLLVL.